This record looks at one T cell receptor (beta chain) sequence and its context. The antigen is unknown. V dropped 2 bases and J dropped 2; count of bases not matched to a gene: 6. The CDR3 totals 15 residues. CDR1 is SGHDN, CDR2 FVKESK, per germline. Assay used: immunoSEQ multiplex PCR; TCRdb lists only in-frame clones, some missing. The sample yields about 53,000 clones, approximately 82% seen once. The sample's time point: week 5, during vaccination. One vaccine dose held 300 ug of mutant IDH1 20-mer peptide and came with topical imiquimod. These data are taken from a study of a mutant IDH1 vaccine in newly diagnosed glioma. Study background: With temozolomide cycles, or 4-6 weeks after radiotherapy alone, vaccination was started. Treated individuals were 62.5% male and about 40% female, averaging about 37 years of age. Beforehand, treatment had been radiotherapy, temozolomide, or both; the majority received both.

This TCR derives from a young woman with glioma. Some clones in this sample may be carry-over from other donors' samples. The sample consisted of PBMCs, taken from a glioma patient whose treatment included an IDH1 peptide vaccine. V gene TRBV14 combines with J gene TRBJ2-7, with 7 positions matching TRBD1. CDR3 DNA: TGTGCCAGCAGCCAAAGAGAACAGGGGACCTACGAGCAGTACTTC. Protein: CASSQREQGTYEQYF.